The subject of this entry is one TCR beta chain. Its antigen is not identified. The data are from a study of T cell responses to AZD1222 COVID-19 vaccine. The CDR3 totals 11 residues. The germline V and J ends were trimmed by 11 bases and 2 bases, with 10 bases remaining between them. Notes on the study in general: Spike-specific TCR breadth and depth grew following two AZD1222 doses.

Assay: immunoSEQ multiplex PCR; the TCRdb copy retains only in-frame clones and omits some. The sample has about 120,000 clones, about 89% seen once. The source is an adult in good health. This material consisted of peripheral blood, taken on day 0 of AZD1222 vaccination. The V gene is TRBV23-1, the J gene TRBJ2-7; no clear D gene. TRBV23-1 is labeled an ORF, and its function is uncertain. CDR3 protein: CASSVPYEQYF. CDR3 nucleotide sequence: TGCGCCTCCTCCGTTCCCTACGAGCAGTACTTC.